One sample yielded the 18 T cell receptor beta chains listed below, sequenced in a study of T-cell reconstitution after alpha-beta-depleted transplantation in children. Unique molecular identifiers were incorporated into the prepared TCRbeta library. TCRdb reprocessed the PCR reads with MiXCR, giving one entry per CDR3 protein. Among some 240,000 distinct CDR3 sequences, more than 7.5% were seen once, and the ten largest hold around 5%. Sample: PBMCs from the stem cell graft donor, taken from the stem cell graft. These receptors came from a human donor who donated a stem cell graft to a child with SCID.

This clonotype was picked up many times. The chain employs TRBV15 and TRBJ2-4; no clear D gene. The V gene's germline CDR1 is LNHNV and CDR2 YYDKDF (reference sequence). The CDR3 contains 11 residues. V was clipped by 4 bases and J by 6 bases, with 4 bases between them. CDR3 DNA sequence: TGTGCCACCAGCACCGGAAACATTCAGTACTTC. Amino acids: CATSTGNIQYF.

This clonotype has a count of ten or more. The chain carries TRBV18 and TRBJ1-1; perhaps TRBD1 as D (5 bases). The CDR3 is 14 amino acids. V shed 6 bases and J shed 1 base, with 12 bases lying between them. Per the germline V gene, CDR1 is KGHSH and CDR2 is LQKENI. CDR3 coding DNA: TGTGCCAGCTCTTATCACGGGGGGAACACTGAAGCTTTCTTT. Encoded protein: CASSYHGGNTEAFF.

The sample holds many counts of this clonotype. This chain joins TRBV7-9 and TRBJ1-6; D call uncertain. This CDR3 has 14 residues. The germline V and J ends were trimmed by 3 bases and 9 bases, with 12 bases remaining between them. Germline values: CDR1 SEHNR, CDR2 FQNEAQ (reference sequence). CDR3 protein: CASSFFGSASPLHF. The DNA for the CDR3 is TGTGCCAGCAGCTTCTTCGGGTCCGCTTCACCCCTCCACTTT.

This clonotype was recorded many times. The V gene is TRBV20-1, the J gene TRBJ1-5, with a weak D call TRBD1 (6 bases). Germline V gives CDR1 DFQATT, CDR2 SNEGSKA (reference sequence). CDR3 length: 14 amino acids. The V end was cut by 2 bases, the J end by 6 bases, with 14 bases between. The CDR3 here is CSARIQGLSQPQHF. For the CDR3, the DNA is TGCAGTGCTAGAATCCAGGGGCTCAGTCAGCCCCAGCATTTT.

This clonotype was seen at least ten times. The chain uses TRBV5-1 and TRBJ2-3, with 10 bases matching TRBD2. J lost 2 bases, V lost 0 bases, and 6 bases had no gene match. This CDR3 comprises 17 residues. Germline values: CDR1 SGHRS, CDR2 YFSETQ. CDR3 residues: CASSLGALAGFTDTQYF. The CDR3 nucleotides read TGCGCCAGCAGCTTGGGGGCACTAGCGGGGTTCACAGATACGCAGTATTTT.

The chain combines TRBV6-2 or TRBV6-3 with TRBJ2-7; no clear D. CDR1 MNHEY and CDR2 SVGEGT come from the germline V gene. CDR3 length equals 12 residues. Trimming pared 4 bases from V and 4 bases from J, leaving 8 bases between. The CDR3 coding sequence is TGTGCCAGCAGTTTCGCCGGATACGAGCAGTACTTC. This sequence encodes CASSFAGYEQYF.

This chain uses TRBV30 with TRBJ1-2; TRBD1 might be the D (6 bases). Between the trimmed V and J ends, which lost 3 bases and 5 bases, there was a span of 13 bases. The length of the CDR3 is 13 residues. The germline gives CDR1 GTSNPN, CDR2 SVGIG (reference sequence). CDR3 in amino acids: CAWRLTGTYGYTF. The CDR3 DNA reads TGTGCCTGGAGACTGACAGGCACTTATGGCTACACCTTC.

This clonotype was counted ten times or more. J is TRBJ1-5 and V is TRBV12-3 or TRBV12-4; D is ambiguous. The V gene lost 7 bases and the J gene lost 0 bases, with 7 bases spanning the gap. The CDR3 is 13 residues long. CDR3 bases: TGTGCCAGCACCCTCAATAGCAATCAGCCCCAGCATTTT. It translates to CASTLNSNQPQHF.

The gene calls are TRBV7-2 and TRBJ1-3, with unresolved D. The V end was cut by 10 bases, the J end by 0 bases, with 10 bases between. CDR1 and CDR2 from the germline V gene are SGHTA and FQGNSA. The CDR3 runs to 13 residues. CDR3 bases: TGTGCCACCTCAGTGAACTCTGGAAACACCATATATTTT. Its translation: CATSVNSGNTIYF.

This clonotype appeared a few times. This chain's CDR3 is CASSFNSGGTDTQYF. The CDR3, as DNA: TGTGCCAGCAGCTTTAATAGCGGGGGAACAGATACGCAGTATTTT. The chain joins TRBV7-2 to TRBJ2-3, with 9 bases identical to TRBD2. With V trimmed by 3 bases and J by 3 bases, 4 bases remained unmatched. CDR1 is SGHTA, CDR2 FQGNSA, per germline. This CDR3 contains 15 residues.

This clonotype has at least ten counts. The gene calls are TRBV15 and TRBJ1-5; D might be TRBD1 (6 bases). This CDR3 comprises 14 residues. Trimming pared 4 bases from V and 5 bases from J, leaving 12 bases between. Germline V CDR1 and CDR2: LNHNV, YYDKDF (reference sequence). CDR3 sequence: CATSIGQLYQPQHF. CDR3 nucleotides: TGTGCCACCAGCATCGGACAGCTATATCAGCCCCAGCATTTT.

This clonotype was observed many times. This chain connects TRBV4-1 to TRBJ1-1, with D possibly TRBD1 on 5 matching bases. Germline V lookup: CDR1 MGHRA, CDR2 YSYEKL. The V end lost 1 base, the J end lost 0 bases, and 12 bases lay between the germline ends. The CDR3 extends over 16 amino acids. CDR3 DNA: TGCGCCAGCAGCCAAGCTCAGACAGCCCTGAACACTGAAGCTTTCTTT. Its translation is CASSQAQTALNTEAFF.

This clonotype was observed many times. The J gene is TRBJ1-2, the V gene TRBV5-1; TRBD1 might be the D (5 bases). There are 15 residues in the CDR3. V was shortened by 0 bases and J by 2 bases, with 11 bases between the two germline ends. Germline lookup yields CDR1 SGHRS and CDR2 YFSETQ. The CDR3 nucleotides are TGCGCCAGCAGCTTGGGACCCGACAGAAACTATGGCTACACCTTC. This codes for CASSLGPDRNYGYTF.

This clonotype was seen ten or more times. This chain joins TRBV6-1 and TRBJ1-2, with 9 positions matching TRBD1. CDR3 size: 17 residues. Germline CDR1 reads MNHNS; CDR2 reads SASEGT. J was trimmed by 2 bases and V by 4 bases; bases with no gene match: 11. The CDR3 DNA is TGTGCCAGCAGTGCGAGACAGGGGGAAAGGGGGAACTATGGCTACACCTTC. Translating gives CASSARQGERGNYGYTF.

The chain recombines TRBV3-1 with TRBJ2-3, with D possibly TRBD2 on 6 matching bases. The CDR3 runs to 18 residues. The V end was cut by 10 bases, the J end by 2 bases, with 28 bases between. CDR1 is LGHDT, CDR2 YNNKEL, per germline (reference sequence). The CDR3 reads CAILRVLPGGVPTDTQYF. The DNA of the CDR3 is TGTGCCATCTTGCGTGTCCTACCGGGCGGGGTACCCACAGATACGCAGTATTTT.

This clonotype was detected ten times or more. This chain links TRBV27 with TRBJ2-7; a weak D match, TRBD1 (6 bases). This CDR3 is 13 amino acids long. V was cut by 5 bases and J by 3 bases, with 11 bases left in between. Germline V CDR1 and CDR2: MNHEY, SMNVEV (reference sequence). CDR3 residues: CASSPRQVYEQYF. The CDR3 DNA sequence: TGTGCCAGCAGTCCTCGACAGGTCTACGAGCAGTACTTC.

The CDR3 DNA follows: TGTGCCAGCAGCTTAGGGGACCTCTATTCGGGTCTCTATGGCTACACCTTC. As protein: CASSLGDLYSGLYGYTF. This sequence joins TRBV5-6 and TRBJ1-2; possible D gene TRBD1, 5 bases. The V end was cut by 2 bases, the J end by 4 bases, with 21 bases between. The CDR3 contains 17 residues. The V gene's germline CDR1 is SGHDT and CDR2 YYEEEE.

Many counts were recorded for this clonotype. V and J are TRBV3-1 and TRBJ2-3; D is uncertain. With 3 bases removed from V and 0 bases from J, the gap between germline ends came to 13 bases. Germline CDR1 reads LGHDT; CDR2 reads YNNKEL (reference sequence). This CDR3 spans 16 amino acids. As DNA, the CDR3 is TGTGCCAGCAGCCAGCACGTCTCTATTAGCACAGATACGCAGTATTTT. Protein product: CASSQHVSISTDTQYF.